The 27 T cell receptor beta chains given below trace back to one sample, sequenced in a study of blood T cell repertoires in COVID-19. Only in-frame clones appear in the TCRdb table, and some are missing; sequencing was by immunoSEQ multiplex PCR. Among fewer than 250,000 clones listed, around four fifths were seen once. The sample consisted of peripheral blood. The origin of the receptors is an older woman with active or convalescent COVID-19.

CDR3 nucleotide sequence: TGTGCCAGCAGCGTAGTGGTAGCGGGGCACAATGAGCAGTTCTTC. Protein: CASSVVVAGHNEQFF. The V call is TRBV9, the J call TRBJ2-1; 8 bases line up with TRBD2. CDR3 length: 15 residues. The J segment lost 5 bases and the V segment lost 0 bases, leaving 4 bases of the junction unmatched. Germline-derived CDR1 and CDR2 are SGDLS and YYNGEE.

This chain connects TRBV7-9 to TRBJ2-3, with TRBD2 identical over 11 bases. This CDR3 region has 15 residues. Trimming removed 5 bases from V and 6 bases from J; junction bases left unmatched: 7. Germline CDR1 is SEHNR and CDR2 is FQNEAQ (reference sequence). The CDR3 loop reads CASSLAGLAGDTQYF. CDR3 coding DNA: TGTGCCAGCAGCCTCGCTGGACTAGCGGGTGATACGCAGTATTTT.

The count of this clone is one. The same CDR3 also results from other DNA sequences found in this sample. The genes are TRBV5-4 and TRBJ2-3; D is possibly TRBD2 (5 bases). V was shortened by 0 bases and J by 0 bases, with 5 bases between the two germline ends. Germline loops: CDR1 SGHNT, CDR2 YYREEE (reference sequence). The CDR3 contains 14 residues. The CDR3 bases are TGTGCCAGCAGCTTGGCGGGGAGCACAGATACGCAGTATTTT. Encoded protein: CASSLAGSTDTQYF.

The CDR3 region has the DNA TGTGCCAGCAGCCAGGCCAAGGCAGGATACAATGAGCAGTTCTTC. It yields the protein CASSQAKAGYNEQFF. V and J are TRBV4-2 and TRBJ2-1; D gene ambiguous. Trimming cost V 3 bases and J 4 bases, with 13 bases left between them. Germline CDR1 is LGHNA and CDR2 is YNFKEQ. This CDR3 contains 15 residues.

The chain joins TRBV18 to TRBJ2-2; 12 bases match TRBD1. The CDR3 is made up of 15 amino acids. V gave up 3 bases and J gave up 6 bases; unmatched junction bases: 2. Germline V gene data show CDR1 as KGHSH and CDR2 as LQKENI. CDR3 region: CASSPGTGGAGELFF. In DNA, the CDR3 is TGTGCCAGCTCACCTGGGACAGGGGGCGCCGGGGAGCTGTTTTTT. Together with reference TRBV18 and TRBJ2-2, the CDR3 gives the full variable domain: NAGVMQNPRHLVRRRGQEARLRCSPMKGHSHVYWYRQLPEEGLKFMVYLQKENIIDESGMPKERFSAEFPKEGPSILRIQQVVRGDSAAYFCASSPGTGGAGELFFGEGSRLTVL.

The V call is TRBV2, the J call TRBJ2-1, with 8 bases lining up with TRBD2. In germline, CDR1 is SNHLY, CDR2 FYNNEI. The CDR3 consists of 14 residues. The trim removed 2 bases at V and 7 bases at J, leaving 4 bases unmatched. CDR3 bases: TGTGCCAGCAGTGAACTAGCGGGTGGAAATGAGCAGTTCTTC. Protein: CASSELAGGNEQFF. Combining the CDR3 with reference TRBV2 and TRBJ2-1 gives the whole variable domain EPEVTQTPSHQVTQMGQEVILRCVPISNHLYFYWYRQILGQKVEFLVSFYNNEISEKSEIFDDQFSVERPDGSNFTLKIRSTKLEDSAMYFCASSELAGGNEQFFGPGTRLTVL.

This chain links TRBV2 with TRBJ2-2; 7 bases match TRBD2. Losses at the gene ends were 2 bases for V and 5 bases for J; bases not matched to a gene: 14. CDR3 length: 18 residues. CDR1 SNHLY and CDR2 FYNNEI come from the germline V gene. DNA of the CDR3: TGTGCCAGCAGTGAATTTCAGCGACTTTCAGCGGGGACCGGGGAGCTGTTTTTT. Residues: CASSEFQRLSAGTGELFF.

This chain links TRBV30 with TRBJ1-3; D unclear. The germline V gene encodes CDR1 GTSNPN and CDR2 SVGIG (reference sequence). V was shortened by 2 bases and J by 1 base, with 12 bases between the two germline ends. The CDR3 runs 15 residues. The CDR3 nucleotides read TGTGCCTGGAGTCCCTTGATGGCTTCTGGAAACACCATATATTTT. Translation: CAWSPLMASGNTIYF.

The V call is TRBV28, the J call TRBJ2-5; TRBD1 matches 8 bases. After removal of 5 bases from V and 1 base from J, the junction contained 3 bases not matched to a gene. This CDR3 has 14 residues. Germline CDR1 is MDHEN and CDR2 is SYDVKM. The CDR3 nucleotides read TGTGCCAGCAGTCGGACAGGGTTCCAAGAGACCCAGTACTTC. Translating it yields CASSRTGFQETQYF.

The J gene is TRBJ1-2, the V gene TRBV3-1 (or the pseudogene TRBV3-2); no firm D call. Germline CDR1 is LGHDT and CDR2 is YNNKEL (reference sequence). V shed 0 bases and J shed 7 bases, with 9 bases lying between them. The CDR3 loop spans 13 amino acids. CDR3 nucleotides: TGTGCCAGCAGCCAAGATTTTCGGGTTGGCTACACCTTC. Encoded protein: CASSQDFRVGYTF.

This clone was picked up a small number of times. This chain's CDR3 is CASSYNRGLTEAFF. The CDR3 region has the DNA TGTGCCAGCAGCTACAACCGGGGTCTCACTGAAGCTTTCTTT. The chain recombines TRBV5-5 with TRBJ1-1, with D unresolved. The V gene lost 3 bases and the J gene lost 4 bases, with 13 bases spanning the gap. The CDR3 sequence is 14 residues long. The germline V gene encodes CDR1 SGHKS and CDR2 YYEKEE (reference sequence).

The rearrangement links TRBV3-1 (or the pseudogene TRBV3-2) to TRBJ2-5; D not certain. Germline CDR1 reads LGHDT; CDR2 reads YNNKEL (reference sequence). The V gene lost 1 base and the J gene lost 0 bases, with 12 bases spanning the gap. There are 16 residues in the CDR3. CDR3 sequence reads: CASSQVASPHQETQYF. Written as DNA, the CDR3 is TGTGCCAGCAGCCAAGTTGCGAGCCCACACCAAGAGACCCAGTACTTC.

Only one count was recorded for this clone. The rearrangement joins TRBV5-5 to TRBJ1-4; maybe TRBD1 (5 bases). CDR1 is SGHKS, CDR2 YYEKEE, per germline (reference sequence). V dropped 0 bases and J dropped 6 bases, with 12 bases sitting between them. This CDR3 contains 15 residues. CDR3 sequence reads: CASSLAAGWYEKLFF. The CDR3 region has the DNA TGTGCCAGCAGCTTGGCGGCAGGGTGGTATGAAAAACTGTTTTTT.

This chain joins TRBV5-1 and TRBJ2-1; TRBD2 aligns across 10 bases. Germline CDR1 reads SGHRS; CDR2 reads YFSETQ. Trimming at V came to 4 bases and at J to 4 bases, leaving 8 bases not matched to a gene. The CDR3 has 16 residues. Here the CDR3 reads CASSRTSGTLYNEQFF. CDR3 nucleotide sequence: TGCGCCAGCAGCAGAACTAGCGGGACCCTTTACAATGAGCAGTTCTTC. The whole variable domain, filled in from reference TRBV5-1 and TRBJ2-1, reads KAGVTQTPRYLIKTRGQQVTLSCSPISGHRSVSWYQQTPGQGLQFLFEYFSETQRNKGNFPGRFSGRQFSNSRSEMNVSTLELGDSALYLCASSRTSGTLYNEQFFGPGTRLTVL.

The chain uses TRBV11-2 and TRBJ1-1; weak D call: TRBD1 (5 bases). CDR1 is SGHAT, CDR2 FQNNGV, per germline. Trimming stripped 0 bases from V and 1 base from J, with 21 bases between. This CDR3 is built from 19 residues. CDR3 nucleotide sequence: TGTGCCAGCAGCTTAGAGATCGGCAGGGTTGGTCCCGGGAACACTGAAGCTTTCTTT. Translated, it gives CASSLEIGRVGPGNTEAFF.

The rearrangement joins TRBV18 to TRBJ2-2; TRBD2 matches 14 bases. CDR1 and CDR2 from the germline V gene are KGHSH and LQKENI. The CDR3 covers 16 residues. The V segment lost 4 bases and the J segment 10 bases; nucleotides outside the gene matches: 8. The CDR3 DNA reads as TGTGCCAGCTCACACCCGGGACTAGCGGGAGTCAAGGAGCTGTTTTTT. Its translation is CASSHPGLAGVKELFF.

This clone was found once. This chain links TRBV24-1 with TRBJ2-3, with D possibly TRBD2 on 6 matching bases. The CDR3 runs 17 residues. Trimming took 5 bases from V and 0 from J, leaving 17 bases between them. CDR1 and CDR2 from the germline V gene are KGHDR and SFDVKD. The CDR3 here is CATSGPTLASSTDTQYF. The DNA of the CDR3 is TGTGCCACCAGTGGCCCCACACTAGCTTCTAGCACAGATACGCAGTATTTT.

A few counts support this clone. The rearrangement links TRBV3-1 (or the pseudogene TRBV3-2) to TRBJ1-2; no clear D. The V gene lost 7 bases and the J gene lost 4 bases, with 13 bases spanning the gap. The CDR3 has 13 amino acids. The germline CDR1 and CDR2 sequences are LGHDT and YNNKEL (reference sequence). This CDR3 reads CASTLTGFYGYTF. CDR3 nucleotides: TGTGCCAGCACCCTAACGGGGTTCTATGGCTACACCTTC.

The chain employs TRBV19 and TRBJ2-7; 10 positions match TRBD1. Germline CDR1 is LNHDA and CDR2 is SQIVND (reference sequence). V lost 5 bases and J lost 1; bases outside the gene matches: 5. The CDR3 has 15 amino acids. CDR3 residues: CASSGDRGRSYEQYF. The CDR3 bases are TGTGCCAGTAGTGGGGACAGGGGAAGATCCTACGAGCAGTACTTC.

V and J are TRBV6-2 or TRBV6-3 and TRBJ2-2; TRBD2 agrees at 8 bases. Losses at the gene ends were 5 bases for V and 6 bases for J; bases not matched to a gene: 5. The CDR3 totals 14 residues. CDR1 is MNHEY and CDR2 is SVGEGT in the germline V gene. The CDR3 here is CASSRGRRAGELFF. In nucleotides, the CDR3 is TGTGCCAGCAGTCGCGGGAGGAGAGCCGGGGAGCTGTTTTTT.

This chain joins TRBV2 and TRBJ1-3, with D uncertain. Germline-derived CDR1 and CDR2 are SNHLY and FYNNEI. The CDR3 runs 12 residues. The ends were cut back, 3 bases at V and 4 bases at J, with 4 bases in the middle. DNA of the CDR3: TGTGCCAGCAGTGAGACAGGAAACACCATATATTTT. Translation gives CASSETGNTIYF.

The V call is TRBV11-3, the J call TRBJ1-1; maybe TRBD1 (6 bases). The germline V gene encodes CDR1 SGHNT and CDR2 YENEEA. The CDR3 runs 16 residues. The V and J ends lost 4 bases and 1 base respectively, with 16 bases between them. As DNA, the CDR3 is TGTGCCAGCAGCTGGGGAAAGGGGGTAAAGAACACTGAAGCTTTCTTT. This encodes CASSWGKGVKNTEAFF.

The chain carries TRBV19 and TRBJ1-3; 9 bases line up with TRBD1. This CDR3 spans 16 amino acids. J lost 2 bases, V lost 3 bases, and 5 bases had no gene match. CDR1 and CDR2 (germline): LNHDA, SQIVND (reference sequence). The CDR3 reads CASSIGDRAAGNTIYF. CDR3 DNA: TGTGCCAGTAGTATCGGGGACAGGGCGGCTGGAAACACCATATATTTT.

The rearrangement links TRBV9 to TRBJ1-1; 7 bases line up with TRBD1. The CDR3 has 15 amino acids. The V segment lost 2 bases and the J segment 0 bases; nucleotides outside the gene matches: 4. From germline, CDR1 is SGDLS and CDR2 YYNGEE. CDR3 region: CASSVEDRLNTEAFF. As DNA, the CDR3 is TGTGCCAGCAGCGTTGAGGACAGGTTGAACACTGAAGCTTTCTTT.

The chain has TRBV18 and TRBJ1-2, with D perhaps matching TRBD1 (6 bases). The CDR3 sequence is 14 residues long. Trimming took off 1 base at V and 1 base at J, with 7 bases between the two ends. The germline gives CDR1 KGHSH, CDR2 LQKENI. CDR3 sequence (DNA): TGTGCCAGCTCACCACAGGACAGTAACTATGGCTACACCTTC. It specifies CASSPQDSNYGYTF. Complete variable domain (other parts from reference TRBV18 and TRBJ1-2): NAGVMQNPRHLVRRRGQEARLRCSPMKGHSHVYWYRQLPEEGLKFMVYLQKENIIDESGMPKERFSAEFPKEGPSILRIQQVVRGDSAAYFCASSPQDSNYGYTFGSGTRLTVV.

The chain uses TRBV4-2 and TRBJ2-3, with 7 bases identical to TRBD2. V shed 2 bases, J shed 0 bases, and the junction held 8 bases outside the gene matches. The V gene's germline CDR1 is LGHNA and CDR2 YNFKEQ. CDR3 size: 17 residues. The CDR3 sequence is CASSQFPASGSTDTQYF. CDR3 bases: TGTGCCAGCAGCCAATTTCCCGCTAGCGGAAGCACAGATACGCAGTATTTT.

The chain joins TRBV11-3 to TRBJ2-6, with 7 bases identical to TRBD1. V was clipped by 5 bases and J by 4 bases; unmatched bases: 5. The CDR3 loop spans 15 amino acids. Germline V CDR1 and CDR2: SGHNT, YENEEA. The CDR3 nucleotides read TGTGCCAGCAGCCCACAGGGGTCAGGGGCCAACGTCCTGACTTTC. Translated: CASSPQGSGANVLTF.